This T cell receptor beta chain was recovered during a study of CD8 T cells in Susac syndrome. This clonotype is a singleton in its sample. Losses at the gene ends were 5 bases for V and 3 bases for J; bases not matched to a gene: 10. The CDR3 extends over 15 amino acids. Random hexamers were used to reverse transcribe the RNA input (0.5 to 1 ug). Using its own MiXCR run on the immunoSEQ multiplex PCR reads, TCRdb lists one record per CDR3 protein. The repertoire has approximately 80,000 distinct CDR3 sequences, more than 85% of them found once; the top ten carry around 0.49%. The chain joins TRBV12-3 or TRBV12-4 to TRBJ2-7; 7 nucleotides agree with TRBD2. The sample comprised CD8+ T cells from PBMCs. This receptor was obtained from a human donor with multiple sclerosis. The CDR3 spells CASSPLASGGYEQYF. CDR3 sequence (DNA): TGTGCCAGCAGTCCGTTAGCGTCGGGGGGCTACGAGCAGTACTTC.